This T cell receptor beta chain was captured in a study of cytotoxic CD8 clonotypes in ibrutinib-treated CLL. Study summary: The group held 11 to 12 relapsed/refractory and under 16 treatment-naive patients, with roughly 17 IGHV unmutated. Study observations and caveats: Public clonotypes, rarely seen, contracted or held steady on treatment. Rising at ibrutinib response, clonality subsequently fell back toward baseline at progression. Clonality measured at baseline exceeded age-matched healthy donors, tracking circulating CD8+ T-cell counts.

CDR3 length: 13 amino acids. Trimming took off 2 bases at V and 9 bases at J, with 11 bases between the two ends. Germline CDR1 is MNHEY and CDR2 is SMNVEV (reference sequence). In regard to this clone: Its antigen is not known.

TCRdb keeps only in-frame clones here, not all; method: immunoSEQ multiplex PCR. The profile shows around 70,000 clones, more than 75% of them singletons. The chain joins TRBV27 to TRBJ2-4, with D possibly matching TRBD1 (5 bases). Material: PBMCs, obtained at disease progression, from a patient treated with ibrutinib. The source is a human donor with chronic lymphocytic leukemia. The CDR3 coding sequence is TGTGCCAGCAGTTTAGAAGGGGTTGGCATTCAGTACTTC. It is translated as CASSLEGVGIQYF.